Each of the 17 T cell receptor beta chains below was sequenced from the same sample in a study of tumor and adjacent non-tumor tissue in lung cancer. The template was RNA from unsorted bulk tissue. The library came from three nested PCR rounds adapted from ARM-PCR protocols. TCRdb called the multiplex PCR reads again in MiXCR, with one record for every CDR3 protein. Of approximately 100,000 distinct CDR3 sequences listed, around 75% are singletons. What was sequenced was lung tumor tissue. The source of these receptors is a woman aged 55-69 years with non-small cell lung cancer.

As regards this clonotype: This may arise from a read error, as a much more abundant clone is one base away. This chain joins TRBV12-3 or TRBV12-4 and TRBJ1-2, with no clear D. This CDR3 region has 14 residues. The CDR3 DNA reads TGTGCCAGCAGTTCATGGACTCGAAACTATGGCCACACCTTC. Its protein is CASSSWTRNYGHTF.

This clonotype has just one count. Germline is not matched at one junction end, which may reflect a read error. The chain is built from TRBV29-1 and TRBJ1-2; TRBD1 aligns across 8 bases. Germline CDR1 and CDR2: SQVTM and ANQGSEA. This CDR3 contains 15 residues. The chain's CDR3 is CTVEIGTGGGGGYTF. CDR3 nucleotides: TGCACCGTTGAAATAGGTACAGGGGGAGGCGGTGGCTACACCTTC.

A note on this clonotype: This could be a read error, since a much larger clone is one nucleotide away. This chain uses TRBV12-3 or TRBV12-4 with TRBJ1-2; no definite D call. The CDR3 length is 13 residues. Trimming pared 6 bases from V and 6 bases from J, leaving 14 bases between. CDR3 coding DNA: TGTGCCAGCAGATTACATGGGGATCATGGCTACACCTTC. This translates into CASRLHGDHGYTF.

As regards this clonotype: Germline is not matched at one junction end, which may reflect a read error. The V and J genes are TRBV20-1 and TRBJ2-1, with 11 positions matching TRBD1. CDR1 DFQATT and CDR2 SNEGSKA come from the germline V gene (reference sequence). The CDR3 has 17 residues. CDR3 loop: CSARDPGTGGSYIEQFF. CDR3 bases: TGCAGTGCTAGAGATCCTGGGACAGGGGGTTCCTACATTGAGCAGTTCTTC.

This clonotype was seen just once. This rearrangement joins TRBV11-2 to TRBJ1-1; D remains unclear. CDR1 is SGHAT, CDR2 FQNNGV, per germline. V gave up 6 bases and J gave up 5 bases, with 22 bases separating them. CDR3 length equals 16 residues. This chain's CDR3 is CASSPDEFGSRTEAFF. The DNA for the CDR3 is TGTGCCAGCAGTCCTGATGAGTTTGGGTCGCGTACTGAAGCTTTCTTT.

The V gene is TRBV6-2 or TRBV6-3, the J gene TRBJ2-1; 12 nucleotides match TRBD2. The CDR3 has 18 amino acids. Germline CDR1 MNHEY, CDR2 SVGEGT. After removal of 6 bases from V and 7 bases from J, the junction contained 16 bases not matched to a gene. CDR3 in DNA: TGTGCCAGCAGCCCACTATCGAGACTAGCGGGAGTTTGGAATGAGCAGTTCTTC. This codes for CASSPLSRLAGVWNEQFF.

This chain connects TRBV29-1 to TRBJ1-1, with D uncertain. V gave up 8 bases and J gave up 3 bases, with 10 bases separating them. From germline, CDR1 is SQVTM and CDR2 ANQGSEA. This CDR3 region has 11 residues. The DNA of the CDR3 is TGCAGCCCCCTCCAGGACACTGAAGCTTTCTTT. As protein: CSPLQDTEAFF.

Details on this clonotype: A much larger clone lies one base from this, so it may be a read error. The genes are TRBV29-1 and TRBJ2-3; 8 positions match TRBD1. With 8 bases clipped from V and 2 bases from J, the junction kept 12 bases outside the gene matches. Germline V gene data show CDR1 as SQVTM and CDR2 as ANQGSEA. The CDR3 is made up of 15 amino acids. The CDR3 coding sequence is TGCAGCATGCGCGACCGGACAGGGACCACAGATACGCAGTATTTT. It translates to CSMRDRTGTTDTQYF.

Turning to this clonotype: One junction end does not reproduce the germline sequence, and a read error may be involved. J is TRBJ1-6 and V is TRBV11-2; no firm D call. The CDR3 contains 14 residues. Germline V gives CDR1 SGHAT, CDR2 FQNNGV. The CDR3 sequence is CARSLEASNLPLNF. Here the CDR3 DNA reads TGTGCCAGAAGCTTAGAAGCAAGTAATTTACCCCTCAACTTT.

Comment on this clonotype: A read error may account for a junction end that differs from germline. The chain carries TRBV6-2 or TRBV6-3 and TRBJ1-6; 7 positions agree with TRBD1. Germline V gene data show CDR1 as MNHEY and CDR2 as SVGEGT. This CDR3 has 17 residues. For the CDR3, the DNA is TGTCCCAGCGGCATCGGGACAATAGGGGGCTTTAATTCACCCCTCCACTTT. Translated, it gives CPSGIGTIGGFNSPLHF.

To note about this clonotype: This sequence may be a read error, since a much larger clone differs from it by one base. J is TRBJ1-3 and V is TRBV6-5; perhaps TRBD1 as D (5 bases). Germline assignment: CDR1 MNHEY and CDR2 SVGAGI. The CDR3 totals 16 residues. The CDR3 DNA reads as TGTGCCAGCAGTTCATCCGACAGATTCTCTGGAAACGCCATATATTTT. This translates into CASSSSDRFSGNAIYF.

This clonotype was observed a handful of times. This could be a read error, since a much larger clone is one nucleotide away. Here the CDR3 omits its conserved ending phenylalanine or tryptophan, so a read error is the likely source. This sequence joins TRBV11-2 and TRBJ1-1; 10 bases map to TRBD1. Germline V gene sequence: CDR1 SGHAT, CDR2 FQNNGV. With V trimmed by 1 base and J by 11 bases, 10 bases remained unmatched. CDR3 length equals 15 residues. The CDR3 is CASSLGVGPGQGAFY. DNA of the CDR3: TGTGCCAGCAGCTTAGGCGTGGGGCCGGGACAGGGGGCTTTCTAT.

A note on this clonotype: This sequence may be a read error, since a much larger clone differs from it by one base. The chain recombines TRBV6-1 with TRBJ1-2; 12 bases line up with TRBD1. CDR1 and CDR2 (germline): MNHNS, SASEGT. The CDR3 is 15 residues long. V shed 3 bases and J 3 bases; nucleotides not matched to a gene: 2. The CDR3 region is CASSDGTGGYYGYTF. The CDR3, as DNA: TGTGCCAGCAGTGACGGGACAGGGGGCTACTATGGCTACACCTTC.

Turning to this clonotype: An end of the junction does not agree with germline; a read error may underlie this. The chain employs TRBV11-1 and TRBJ2-1; 7 nucleotides align to TRBD2. CDR1 and CDR2 from the germline V gene are SGHAT and FQDESV (reference sequence). This CDR3 region has 12 residues. CDR3 DNA: TGTACCAGTAGCCTAGGACTAGGCGAGCAGTTCTTC. Its translation: CTSSLGLGEQFF.

Notes on this clonotype: A much larger clone is a single base away; this may be a read error. V and J are TRBV29-1 and TRBJ1-5, with TRBD1 as a possible D gene (5 bases). Germline CDR1 is SQVTM and CDR2 is ANQGSEA. There are 13 residues in the CDR3. V was cut by 6 bases and J by 4 bases, with 13 bases left in between. As DNA, the CDR3 is TGCAGCGTGAGGACATGGGCAAATCAGCCCCAGCATTTT. Protein: CSVRTWANQPQHF. Combining the CDR3 with reference TRBV29-1 and TRBJ1-5 gives the whole variable domain SAVISQKPSRDICQRGTSLTIQCQVDSQVTMMFWYRQQPGQSLTLIATANQGSEATYESGFVIDKFPISRPNLTFSTLTVSNMSPEDSSIYLCSVRTWANQPQHFGDGTRLSIL.

This clonotype has a single count. It is likely a read error, because the conserved phenylalanine at the end of the CDR3 is missing. This rearrangement joins TRBV5-1 to TRBJ2-2; no reliable D call. Germline assignment: CDR1 SGHRS and CDR2 YFSETQ. This CDR3 has 13 residues. DNA of the CDR3: TGCCCCAGCAGCCCGTTAAACAGCGGGGAGCTGTTTTTG. Protein: CPSSPLNSGELFL.

The rearrangement links TRBV20-1 to TRBJ2-2; TRBD2 matches at 7 bases. Trimming took 8 bases from V and 15 from J; bases not matched to a gene: 15. From germline, CDR1 is DFQATT and CDR2 SNEGSKA (reference sequence). The length of the CDR3 is 12 residues. The CDR3 is CSTNGLTGGLFF. The CDR3 DNA reads as TGCAGTACTAATGGACTGACCGGGGGGTTGTTTTTT.